Below, 6 T cell receptor beta chains from the same sample are listed, as sequenced in a study of shared clonotypes between healthy human individuals. The data were produced by immunoSEQ multiplex PCR, yet TCRdb's version contains in-frame clones alone and is incomplete. The table has 950,000 to 1,200,000 clones, about 80% seen once. Sequenced: memory CD4+ T cells from PBMCs. The subset here: CD45RA-negative fraction. The receptors come from a man aged 18 to 29 in good health. Some clones in this sample may be carry-over from other donors' samples.

The J gene is TRBJ2-7, the V gene TRBV29-1; possibly TRBD2 for D (6 bases). With 5 bases removed from V and 6 bases from J, the gap between germline ends came to 17 bases. The CDR3 length is 13 residues. The germline gives CDR1 SQVTM, CDR2 ANQGSEA. In nucleotides, the CDR3 is TGCAGCGTTAAAGGGCTAGCGTCGCCCGAGCAGTACTTC. It is translated as CSVKGLASPEQYF.

This clone was found once. The chain combines TRBV28 with TRBJ2-7; D not certain. CDR1 and CDR2 from the germline V gene are MDHEN and SYDVKM. Trimming shortened V by 2 bases and J by 5 bases, and 13 bases separated the two germline ends. The CDR3 runs to 14 residues. CDR3 DNA: TGTGCCAGCAGTTTAATAGGCCTAAACCACGAGCAGTACTTC. Translated, it gives CASSLIGLNHEQYF.

The chain has TRBV7-6 and TRBJ2-4, with a weak D call TRBD2 (5 bases). Germline V gives CDR1 SGHVS, CDR2 FNYEAQ. The V end lost 5 bases, the J end lost 7 bases, and 12 bases lay between the germline ends. The CDR3 covers 13 residues. This CDR3 is CASSPGPGNIQYF. The DNA of the CDR3 is TGTGCCAGCAGCCCCGGACCGGGGAACATTCAGTACTTC.

The chain couples TRBV5-1 to TRBJ2-5, with 10 positions matching TRBD1. With V trimmed by 0 bases and J by 4 bases, 3 bases remained unmatched. The CDR3 spans 15 residues. Germline V gene sequence: CDR1 SGHRS, CDR2 YFSETQ. CDR3 region: CASSLDGTGAETQYF. CDR3 nucleotides: TGCGCCAGCAGCTTGGATGGGACAGGGGCAGAGACCCAGTACTTC.

The chain links TRBV13 to TRBJ2-3; TRBD2 aligns across 13 bases. This CDR3 has 15 residues. Germline CDR1 and CDR2: PRHDT and FYEKMQ (reference sequence). The V and J ends lost 5 bases and 4 bases, in that order; junction bases with no gene match: 3. Here the CDR3 DNA reads TGTGCCAGCAGCCGGACTAGCGGGAGTGCAGATACGCAGTATTTT. This translates into CASSRTSGSADTQYF.

The chain couples TRBV2 to TRBJ2-3; D is perhaps TRBD2 (5 bases). This CDR3 is built from 15 residues. V lost 4 bases to trimming and J lost 2 bases, with 13 bases between them. Germline values: CDR1 SNHLY, CDR2 FYNNEI. As DNA, the CDR3 is TGTGCCAGCAGTGCCGGCTCGGGGTTCACAGATACGCAGTATTTT. It encodes CASSAGSGFTDTQYF.